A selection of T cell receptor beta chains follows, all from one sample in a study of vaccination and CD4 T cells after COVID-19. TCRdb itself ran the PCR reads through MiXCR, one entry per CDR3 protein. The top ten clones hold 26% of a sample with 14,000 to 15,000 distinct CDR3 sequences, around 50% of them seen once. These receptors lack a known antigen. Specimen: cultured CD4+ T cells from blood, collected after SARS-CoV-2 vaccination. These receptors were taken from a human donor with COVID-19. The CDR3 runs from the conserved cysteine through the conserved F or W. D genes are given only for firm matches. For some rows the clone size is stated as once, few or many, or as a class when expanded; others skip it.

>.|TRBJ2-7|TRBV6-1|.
TGTGCCAGCACCCAGATACAGGGTGGAATCTACGAGCAGTACTTC
CASTQIQGGIYEQYF
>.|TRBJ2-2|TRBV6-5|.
TGTGCCAGCAGTTATCCCGGGGGCGGGGAGCTGTTTTTT
CASSYPGGGELFF
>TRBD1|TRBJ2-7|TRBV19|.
TGTGCCAGTAGTTCCGGGACAGGGGGTCCCTACGAGCAGTACTTC
CASSSGTGGPYEQYF
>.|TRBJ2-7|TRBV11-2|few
TGTGCCAGCAGCTTTCCGGTCGATGGGAGCTACGAGCAGTACTTC
CASSFPVDGSYEQYF
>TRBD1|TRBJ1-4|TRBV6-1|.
TGTGCCAGCAGTGCCCGACAGGGAGGTAAAGGGAATGAAAAACTGTTTTTT
CASSARQGGKGNEKLFF
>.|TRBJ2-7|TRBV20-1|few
TGCAGTGCCCCGGAGGGGCAGGGTAAGGGTTCCTACGAGCAGTACTTC
CSAPEGQGKGSYEQYF
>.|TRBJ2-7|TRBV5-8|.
TGTGCCAGCAGCTTGGGAACAGCTCGCTACGAGCAGTACTTC
CASSLGTARYEQYF
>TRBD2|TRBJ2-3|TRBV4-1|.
TGCGCCAGCAGCCAAGATGAAGTACTAGCGGGCACAGATACGCAGTATTTT
CASSQDEVLAGTDTQYF
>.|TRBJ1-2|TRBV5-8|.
TGTGCCAGCAGCTTCGGGCGGCCAGAGGGCTACACCTTC
CASSFGRPEGYTF
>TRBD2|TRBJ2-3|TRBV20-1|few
TGCAGTGCTAGCCTGGCGGGGGAGGCAATGTATTTT
CSASLAGEAMYF
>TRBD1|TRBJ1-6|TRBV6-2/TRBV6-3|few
TGTGCCAGCAGTTATGAGGGGAAGACAGGGGCGCACAGTTCACCCCTCCACTTT
CASSYEGKTGAHSSPLHF
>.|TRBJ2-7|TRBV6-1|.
TGTGCCAGCAGTGGGGGGGGCGGCGAGCAGTACTTC
CASSGGGGEQYF
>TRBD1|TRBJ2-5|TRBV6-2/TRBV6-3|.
TGTGCCAGCAGTCTGGACAGGGAATTACAAGAGACCCAGTACTTC
CASSLDRELQETQYF
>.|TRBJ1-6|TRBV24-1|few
TGTGCCACCAGTGTTCAGGCGCCGTCCTATAATTCACCCCTCCACTTT
CATSVQAPSYNSPLHF
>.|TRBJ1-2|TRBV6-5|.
TGTGCCAGCAGTTACTCGGGGTTGGACTATGGCTACACCTTC
CASSYSGLDYGYTF
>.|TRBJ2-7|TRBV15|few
TGTGCCACCAGCAGAGGGGGGACAAGAACCTACGAGCAGTACTTC
CATSRGGTRTYEQYF
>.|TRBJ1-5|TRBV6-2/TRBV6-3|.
TGTGCCAGCAGTTACAAGGGGCCCCAGCATTTT
CASSYKGPQHF
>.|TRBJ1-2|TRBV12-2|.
TGTGCAAGTCGCTTAGCGGGGGCTTGTGAGGGAGTGATTCCATTCGCGTCCTATGGCTACACCTTC
CASRLAGACEGVIPFASYGYTF
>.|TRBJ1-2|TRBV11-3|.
TGTGCCAGCGCCAAACTCCAGGGCAGCGGCTACACCTTC
CASAKLQGSGYTF
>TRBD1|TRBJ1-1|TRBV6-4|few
TGTGCCAGCAGAGTTACAACAGGGGGCGGCACTGAAGCTTTCTTT
CASRVTTGGGTEAFF
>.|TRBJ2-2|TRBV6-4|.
TGTGCCAGCAGCAGAACTTCAGCGGGGGAGCTGTTTTTT
CASSRTSAGELFF
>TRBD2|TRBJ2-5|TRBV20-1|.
TGCAGTGCGACCCGACTAGCGGGGGGGGAGGAGACCCAGTACTTC
CSATRLAGGEETQYF
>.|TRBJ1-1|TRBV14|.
TGTGCCAGCAGCAATCCCGGAAGGGGTGAAGCTTTCTTT
CASSNPGRGEAFF
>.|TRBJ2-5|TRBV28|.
TGTGCCAGCAGTTGGGGGAGGGGGCAAGAGACCCAGTACTTC
CASSWGRGQETQYF
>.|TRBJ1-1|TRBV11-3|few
TGTGCCAGCAGCCCAGTGAACACTGAAGCTTTCTTT
CASSPVNTEAFF
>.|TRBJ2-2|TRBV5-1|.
TGCGCCAGCAGCTTGGCGCGGGGACGAAACACCGGGGAGCTGTTTTTT
CASSLARGRNTGELFF
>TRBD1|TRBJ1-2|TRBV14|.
TGTGCCAGCAGCCAAATACAGGGGGCTGGCTACACCTTC
CASSQIQGAGYTF
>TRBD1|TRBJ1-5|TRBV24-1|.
TGTGCCACCGGGCGGACAGGGACCAATCAGCCCCAGCATTTT
CATGRTGTNQPQHF
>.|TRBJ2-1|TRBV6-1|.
TGTGCCAGCAGCCGAGACAGGGAGGATGAGCAGTTCTTC
CASSRDREDEQFF
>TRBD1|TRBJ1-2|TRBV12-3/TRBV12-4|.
TGTGCCAGCAAAAGCGGGACAGCTTATGGCTACACCTTC
CASKSGTAYGYTF
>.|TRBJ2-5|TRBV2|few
TGTGCCAGCAGTGATCCCCCAGGAAAAGAGACCCAGTACTTC
CASSDPPGKETQYF
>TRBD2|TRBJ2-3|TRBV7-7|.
TGTGCTAGCAGCCTCGGGGGGGCCGCAGATACGCAGTATTTT
CASSLGGAADTQYF
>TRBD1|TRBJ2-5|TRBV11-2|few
TGTGCCAGCAGCTTCCGGGGACAGGGATTGGAGACCCAGTACTTC
CASSFRGQGLETQYF
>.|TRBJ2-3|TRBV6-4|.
TGTGCCAGCAGTGACTCTTCCCGGGGGAACACAGATACGCAGTATTTT
CASSDSSRGNTDTQYF
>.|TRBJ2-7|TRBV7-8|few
TGTGCCAGCAGCTTATCGGGCAGCTCCTACGAGCAGTACTTC
CASSLSGSSYEQYF
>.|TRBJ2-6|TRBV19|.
TGTGCCAGTAGTAACCGTCGGGCTGGGGCCAACGTCCTGACTTTC
CASSNRRAGANVLTF
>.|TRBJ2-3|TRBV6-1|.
TGTGCCAGCAGCCCCTTACCCGTGGTCTACACAGATACGCAGTATTTT
CASSPLPVVYTDTQYF
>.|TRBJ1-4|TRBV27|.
TGTGCCAGCAGTTGGGCGGTAACTAATGAAAAACTGTTTTTT
CASSWAVTNEKLFF
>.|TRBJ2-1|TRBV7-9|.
TGTGCCAGCAGCTTAGCGGGGGGCTTCGATGAGCAGTTCTTC
CASSLAGGFDEQFF
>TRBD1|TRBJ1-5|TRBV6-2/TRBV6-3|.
TGTGCCAGCATGGGAGGGGGACAGGGGAATCAGCCCCAGCATTTT
CASMGGGQGNQPQHF
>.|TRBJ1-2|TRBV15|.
TGTGCCACCGGCAGATCAGGGGCTAACTATGGCTACACCTTC
CATGRSGANYGYTF
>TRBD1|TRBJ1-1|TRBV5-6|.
TGTGCCAGCAGCTCCCACAGGGGAATGAGGACTGAAGCTTTCTTT
CASSSHRGMRTEAFF
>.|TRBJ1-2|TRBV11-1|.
TGTGCCAGCAGCTTGGGGTCCGTCTATGGCTACACCTTC
CASSLGSVYGYTF
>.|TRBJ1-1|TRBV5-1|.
TGCGCCAGCAGCTTGGCTGGATCGGGGGAAGCTTTCTTT
CASSLAGSGEAFF
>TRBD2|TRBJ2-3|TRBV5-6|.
TGTGCCAGCAGCTTGGAGGCTAGCGGGGGGGGAATAGATACGCAGTATTTT
CASSLEASGGGIDTQYF
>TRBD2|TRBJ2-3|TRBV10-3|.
TGTGCCATCAGGGAAGTCAGCGGGGGTATAACAGATACGCAGTATTTT
CAIREVSGGITDTQYF
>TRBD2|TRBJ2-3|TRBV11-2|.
TGTGCCAGCAGCAGGGGCGGGGGGGCCTTCCGTACGCAGTATTTT
CASSRGGGAFRTQYF
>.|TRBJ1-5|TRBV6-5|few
TGTGCCAGCAGTTATGACTTAAGGGGCGGGGGTCAGCCCCAGCATTTT
CASSYDLRGGGQPQHF
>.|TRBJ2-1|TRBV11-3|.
TGTGCCAGCAGCTTAACAATAGCCAGGGAGGCGGGGGCCGCCTACAATGAGCAGTTCTTC
CASSLTIAREAGAAYNEQFF
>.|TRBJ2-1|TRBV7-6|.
TGTGCCAGCAGCTTAGTAGGTGGAGTAGGATCTGAGCAGTTCTTC
CASSLVGGVGSEQFF
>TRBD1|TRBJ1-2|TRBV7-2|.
TGTGCCAGCAGTCCGACAGGGGGCGACTATGGCTACACCTTC
CASSPTGGDYGYTF
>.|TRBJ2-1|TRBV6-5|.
TGTGCCAGCAGTTACTCCCCACCTCCGAGTGAGCAGTTCTTC
CASSYSPPPSEQFF
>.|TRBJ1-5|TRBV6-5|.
TGTGCCAGCAGTTCTGATGACAGTCAGCCCCAGCATTTT
CASSSDDSQPQHF
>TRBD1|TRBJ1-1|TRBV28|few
TGTGCCAGCAGTTTCGGAAGGGGGCGGACTGAAGCTTTCTTT
CASSFGRGRTEAFF
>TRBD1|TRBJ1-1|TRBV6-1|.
TGTGCCAGCAGCCAACTCGCCCCCGGATCGACAGGGGTTCACACTGAAGCTTTCTTT
CASSQLAPGSTGVHTEAFF
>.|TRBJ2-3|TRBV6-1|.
TGTGCCAGCACCCAGGCCCGGGACACCAATACGCAGTATTTT
CASTQARDTNTQYF